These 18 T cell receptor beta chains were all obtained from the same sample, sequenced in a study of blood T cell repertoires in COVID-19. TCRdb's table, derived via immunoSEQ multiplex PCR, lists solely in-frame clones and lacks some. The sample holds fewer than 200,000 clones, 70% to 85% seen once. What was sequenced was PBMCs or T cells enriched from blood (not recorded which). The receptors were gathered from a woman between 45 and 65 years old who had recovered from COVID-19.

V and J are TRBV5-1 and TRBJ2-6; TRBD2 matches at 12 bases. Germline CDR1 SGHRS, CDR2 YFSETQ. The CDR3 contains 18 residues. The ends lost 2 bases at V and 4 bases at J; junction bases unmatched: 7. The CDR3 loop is CASSFRLAGEAGANVLTF. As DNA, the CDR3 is TGCGCCAGCAGCTTCCGACTAGCGGGAGAAGCAGGGGCCAACGTCCTGACTTTC.

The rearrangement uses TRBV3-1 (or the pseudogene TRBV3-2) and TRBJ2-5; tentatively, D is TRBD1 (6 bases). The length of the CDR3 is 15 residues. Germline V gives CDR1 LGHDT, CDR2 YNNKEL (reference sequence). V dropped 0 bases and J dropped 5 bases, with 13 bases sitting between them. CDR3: CASSQDGRGGETQYF. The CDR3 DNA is TGTGCCAGCAGCCAAGATGGCAGGGGCGGGGAGACCCAGTACTTC.

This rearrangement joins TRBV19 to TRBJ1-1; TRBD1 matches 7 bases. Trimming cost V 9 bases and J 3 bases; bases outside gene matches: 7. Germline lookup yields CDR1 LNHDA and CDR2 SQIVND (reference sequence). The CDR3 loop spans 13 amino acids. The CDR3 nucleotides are TGTGCCAGCCTACAGGGGCAATACACTGAAGCTTTCTTT. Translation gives CASLQGQYTEAFF.

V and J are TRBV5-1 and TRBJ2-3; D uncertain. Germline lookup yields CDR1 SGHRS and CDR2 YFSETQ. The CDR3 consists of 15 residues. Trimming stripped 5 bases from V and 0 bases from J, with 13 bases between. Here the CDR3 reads CASSMAPPSTDTQYF. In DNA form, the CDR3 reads TGCGCCAGCAGTATGGCCCCCCCTAGCACAGATACGCAGTATTTT.

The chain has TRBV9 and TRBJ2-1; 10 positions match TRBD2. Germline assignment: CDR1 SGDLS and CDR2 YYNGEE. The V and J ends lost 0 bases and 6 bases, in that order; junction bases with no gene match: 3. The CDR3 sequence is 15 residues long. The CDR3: CASSVGLAGRNEQFF. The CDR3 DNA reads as TGTGCCAGCAGCGTAGGACTAGCGGGCCGCAATGAGCAGTTCTTC.

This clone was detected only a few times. CDR3 in amino acids: CASSPNRGLDYEQYF. The CDR3, as DNA: TGTGCCAGCAGCCCAAACCGAGGACTAGACTACGAGCAGTACTTC. V is TRBV11-2 and J is TRBJ2-7, with 7 bases fitting TRBD2. J was trimmed by 3 bases and V by 5 bases; bases with no gene match: 10. This CDR3 is 15 amino acids long. Germline lookup yields CDR1 SGHAT and CDR2 FQNNGV. Full variable domain (missing parts from reference TRBV11-2 and TRBJ2-7): EAGVAQSPRYKIIEKRQSVAFWCNPISGHATLYWYQQILGQGPKLLIQFQNNGVVDDSQLPKDRFSAERLKGVDSTLKIQPAKLEDSAVYLCASSPNRGLDYEQYFGPGTRLTVT.

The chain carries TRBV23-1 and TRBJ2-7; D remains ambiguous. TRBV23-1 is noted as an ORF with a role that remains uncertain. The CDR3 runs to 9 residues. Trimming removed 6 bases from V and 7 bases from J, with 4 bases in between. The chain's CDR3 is CASSLEQYF. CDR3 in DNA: TGCGCCAGCAGCCTGGAGCAGTACTTC.

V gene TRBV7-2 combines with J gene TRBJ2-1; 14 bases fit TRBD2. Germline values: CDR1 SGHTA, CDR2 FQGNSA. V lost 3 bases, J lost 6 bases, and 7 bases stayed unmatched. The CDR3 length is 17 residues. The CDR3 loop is CASSLGLAGDGGNEQFF. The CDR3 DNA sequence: TGTGCCAGCAGCTTGGGACTAGCGGGAGATGGTGGCAATGAGCAGTTCTTC.

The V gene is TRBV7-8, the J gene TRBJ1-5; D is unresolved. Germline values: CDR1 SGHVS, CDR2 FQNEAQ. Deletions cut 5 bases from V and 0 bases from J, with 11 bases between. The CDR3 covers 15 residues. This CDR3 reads CASSLQENSNQPQHF. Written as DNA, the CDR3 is TGTGCCAGCAGCCTCCAGGAAAATAGCAATCAGCCCCAGCATTTT. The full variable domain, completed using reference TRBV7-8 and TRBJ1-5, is GAGVSQSPRYKVAKRGQDVALRCDPISGHVSLFWYQQALGQGPEFLTYFQNEAQLDKSGLPSDRFFAERPEGSVSTLKIQRTQQEDSAVYLCASSLQENSNQPQHFGDGTRLSIL.

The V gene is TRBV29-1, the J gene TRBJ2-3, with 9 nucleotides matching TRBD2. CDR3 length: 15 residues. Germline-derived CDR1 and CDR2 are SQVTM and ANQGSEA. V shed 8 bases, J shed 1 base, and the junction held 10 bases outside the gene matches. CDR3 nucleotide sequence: TGCAGCTTACGACTAGCGGCAATCGGCACAGATACGCAGTATTTT. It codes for CSLRLAAIGTDTQYF.

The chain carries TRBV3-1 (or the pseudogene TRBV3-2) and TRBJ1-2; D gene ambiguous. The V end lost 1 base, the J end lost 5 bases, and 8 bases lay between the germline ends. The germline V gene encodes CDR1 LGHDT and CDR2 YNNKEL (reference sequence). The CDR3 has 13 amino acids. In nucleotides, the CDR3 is TGTGCCAGCAGCCAAGCCACAAGTTATGGCTACACCTTC. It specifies CASSQATSYGYTF.

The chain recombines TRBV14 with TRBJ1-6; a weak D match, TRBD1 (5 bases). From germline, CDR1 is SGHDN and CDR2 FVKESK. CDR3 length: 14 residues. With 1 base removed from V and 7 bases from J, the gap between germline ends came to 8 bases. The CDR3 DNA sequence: TGTGCCAGCAGCCAAGTTTCAGGGAATTCACCCCTCCACTTT. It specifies CASSQVSGNSPLHF. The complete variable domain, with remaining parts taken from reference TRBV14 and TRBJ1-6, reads EAGVTQFPSHSVIEKGQTVTLRCDPISGHDNLYWYRRVMGKEIKFLLHFVKESKQDESGMPNNRFLAERTGGTYSTLKVQPAELEDSGVYFCASSQVSGNSPLHFGNGTRLTVT.

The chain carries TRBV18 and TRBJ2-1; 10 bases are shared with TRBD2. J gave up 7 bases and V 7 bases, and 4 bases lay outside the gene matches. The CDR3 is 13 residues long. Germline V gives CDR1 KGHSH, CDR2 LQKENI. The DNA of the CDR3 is TGTGCCAGCTATGGACTAGCGGTAAATGAGCAGTTCTTC. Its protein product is CASYGLAVNEQFF. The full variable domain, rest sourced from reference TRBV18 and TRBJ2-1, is NAGVMQNPRHLVRRRGQEARLRCSPMKGHSHVYWYRQLPEEGLKFMVYLQKENIIDESGMPKERFSAEFPKEGPSILRIQQVVRGDSAAYFCASYGLAVNEQFFGPGTRLTVL.

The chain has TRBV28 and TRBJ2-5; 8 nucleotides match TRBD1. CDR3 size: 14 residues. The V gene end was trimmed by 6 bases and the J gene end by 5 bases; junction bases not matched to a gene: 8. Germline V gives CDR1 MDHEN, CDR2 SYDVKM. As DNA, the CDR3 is TGTGCCAGCAGCCGAGGGACAGGTCGGGAGACCCAGTACTTC. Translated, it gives CASSRGTGRETQYF.

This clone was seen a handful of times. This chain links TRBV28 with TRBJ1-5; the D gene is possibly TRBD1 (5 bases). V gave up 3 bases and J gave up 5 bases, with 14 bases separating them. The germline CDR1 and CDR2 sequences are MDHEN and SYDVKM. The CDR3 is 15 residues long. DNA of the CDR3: TGTGCCAGCAGTTTCCTCACGGGGGGTTATCAGCCCCAGCATTTT. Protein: CASSFLTGGYQPQHF. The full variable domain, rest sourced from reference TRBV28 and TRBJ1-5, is DVKVTQSSRYLVKRTGEKVFLECVQDMDHENMFWYRQDPGLGLRLIYFSYDVKMKEKGDIPEGYSVSREKKERFSLILESASTNQTSMYLCASSFLTGGYQPQHFGDGTRLSIL.

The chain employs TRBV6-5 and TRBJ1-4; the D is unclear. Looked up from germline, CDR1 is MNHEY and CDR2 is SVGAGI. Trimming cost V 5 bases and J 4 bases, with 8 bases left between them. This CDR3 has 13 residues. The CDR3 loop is CASSQVFNEKLFF. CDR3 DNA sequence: TGTGCCAGCAGTCAGGTTTTTAATGAAAAACTGTTTTTT.

CDR3 DNA: TGTGCCAGCAGTTACTATAGCAGGGGGCTGAACTATGGCTACACCTTC. It is translated as CASSYYSRGLNYGYTF. The chain is built from TRBV6-5 and TRBJ1-2; 8 bases match TRBD1. In germline, CDR1 is MNHEY, CDR2 SVGAGI. The CDR3 contains 16 residues. J gave up 2 bases and V 1 base, and 6 bases lay outside the gene matches.

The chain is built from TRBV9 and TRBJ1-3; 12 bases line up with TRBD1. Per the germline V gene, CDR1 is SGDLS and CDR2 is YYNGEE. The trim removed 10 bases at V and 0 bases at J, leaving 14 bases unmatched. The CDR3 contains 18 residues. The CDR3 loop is CAAGMRDRGHSSGNTIYF. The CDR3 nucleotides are TGTGCCGCGGGGATGCGGGACAGGGGGCACAGCTCTGGAAACACCATATATTTT.